Below, 8 T cell receptor beta chains from the same sample are listed, as sequenced in a study of shared clonotypes between healthy human individuals (dated by TCRdb to about 2020). The library was built by means of the immunoSEQ multiplex PCR assay. This is the immuneACCESS table as TCRdb keeps it, with only in-frame sequences that have V and J called. A part of the clones is gone; compared with another copy, unresolved V genes explain less than half, and the rest is unexplained. Present in this sample are about 1.5 million clones, 95% to 99% of which were seen just once. The top ten clonotypes cover 0.4% to 0.55% of the sample. Sequencing input: naive CD4+ T cells sorted from blood. The sample's cell subset or site label, in plain terms: CD45RA+ positively selected. These receptors all stem from a man aged 25-40 years in good health.

The rearrangement links TRBV15 to TRBJ2-1; 10 nucleotides agree with TRBD1. The trim removed 4 bases at V and 6 bases at J, leaving 3 bases unmatched. CDR1 and CDR2 (germline): LNHNV, YYDKDF (reference sequence). The CDR3 is made up of 14 amino acids. CDR3 protein: CATSNRDRGNEQFF. Here the CDR3 DNA reads TGTGCCACCAGCAATAGGGACAGGGGCAATGAGCAGTTCTTC.

V gene TRBV6-5 combines with J gene TRBJ1-2; 10 nucleotides line up with TRBD1. CDR3 length equals 13 residues. Germline V gene sequence: CDR1 MNHEY, CDR2 SVGAGI. Trimming at V came to 6 bases and at J to 6 bases, leaving 4 bases not matched to a gene. The CDR3 here is CASSRQGANGYTF. The CDR3 nucleotides read TGTGCCAGCAGCCGACAGGGGGCGAATGGCTACACCTTC.

This chain uses TRBV10-3 with TRBJ2-3; D possibly matches TRBD1 or TRBD2 (5 bases each). Germline lookup yields CDR1 ENHRY and CDR2 SYGVKD. Trimming pared 3 bases from V and 4 bases from J, leaving 14 bases between. The CDR3 has 15 amino acids. CDR3 loop: CAISEGSRGADTQYF. The CDR3 nucleotides are TGTGCCATCAGTGAAGGATCCAGAGGGGCAGATACGCAGTATTTT.

The CDR3 reads CASSSREGRSGSYEQYF. CDR3 bases: TGTGCCAGCAGTTCCCGGGAAGGCCGTAGCGGGAGTTACGAGCAGTACTTC. V and J are TRBV28 and TRBJ2-7; 9 nucleotides align to TRBD2. This CDR3 region has 17 residues. The germline V gene has CDR1 MDHEN and CDR2 SYDVKM. V was clipped by 4 bases and J by 4 bases; unmatched bases: 14.

V is TRBV7-9 and J is TRBJ1-1; no definite D call. V lost 8 bases and J lost 0, with 19 bases in between. Looked up from germline, CDR1 is SEHNR and CDR2 is FQNEAQ (reference sequence). This CDR3 has 16 amino acids. The CDR3 coding sequence is TGTGCCAGCTCAGGAGAAGGAGGGAGGATGAACACTGAAGCTTTCTTT. Translation: CASSGEGGRMNTEAFF.

This clone has only one observation. The rearrangement joins TRBV25-1 to TRBJ1-3; tentatively, D is TRBD1 (5 bases). Germline V gene data show CDR1 as MGHDK and CDR2 as SYGVNS. Trimming took off 3 bases at V and 8 bases at J, with 11 bases between the two ends. The CDR3 sequence is 13 residues long. CDR3 amino acids: CASSDGGRDTIYF. For the CDR3, the DNA is TGTGCCAGCAGTGATGGGGGTAGAGACACCATATATTTT.

The chain couples TRBV7-2 to TRBJ1-2; unclear D gene. Germline CDR1 SGHTA, CDR2 FQGNSA. The CDR3 has 13 residues. V lost 3 bases to trimming and J lost 5 bases, with 10 bases between them. The CDR3 DNA is TGTGCCAGCAGCTTGGGGTTCTTATATGGCTACACCTTC. Protein: CASSLGFLYGYTF.

This chain links TRBV5-6 with TRBJ2-2, with 9 bases lining up with TRBD1. Germline trimming cut 0 bases from V and 3 bases from J; bases unmatched to any gene: 6. Germline CDR1 SGHDT, CDR2 YYEEEE. This CDR3 is built from 17 residues. The CDR3 region has the DNA TGTGCCAGCAGCTTGGGCCCTAGGACAGGGGACACCGGGGAGCTGTTTTTT. Its translation: CASSLGPRTGDTGELFF.